The present entry profiles one TCR beta chain with its context. A single count supports this clone. The antigen this receptor binds is unknown. Base quality data are lacking; no much larger clone is found one base away. The germline V gene supplies CDR1 SGHTA and CDR2 FQGNSA. Trimming removed 4 bases from V and 1 base from J; the gene matches leave 5 bases unexplained. The CDR3 runs 17 amino acids, cysteine and phenylalanine included. Only the CDR3 DNA is retained, 51 bases long and in frame from the first base. The entry originates in a study of blood T cell repertoires in COVID-19 (TCRdb year 2020). The study in broad terms: Samples covering the acute and convalescent phases of COVID-19 were provided by collaborators in the United States, Italy and Spain. The prospective study material was composed of cDNA or gDNA derived from T cells, B-cell-depleted T cells, or PBMCs. Sample metadata almost always included a de-identified subject ID, COVID-19 status, age in years and sex. The dataset comprised deeply sampled blood TCRbeta repertoires from subjects exposed to, actively infected with, or recovered from COVID-19. Samples were obtained from the ongoing ImmuneRACE study (first 160 participants) and from approximately 1,200 subjects provided by 6 global collaborators. The repertoires were released in a freely available public database meant as a resource for research on the immune response to SARS-CoV-2. HLA class I and class II types, where available, came from metadata supplied by the sample provider rather than from assay-based typing.

The immunoSEQ Assay, a bias-controlled multiplex PCR, was used to amplify TCRbeta CDR3 regions from genomic DNA. For the original study's pipeline: The number of nucleated cells in each sample was estimated from the amplification of reference gene primers within the assay. To quantify the absolute abundance of each unique TCRbeta CDR3 rearrangement, sequence reads were collapsed and filtered. Productive Simpson clonality was computed per sample as the square root of Simpson's diversity index over productive rearrangements. This is the immuneACCESS table as TCRdb keeps it, with only in-frame sequences that have V and J called. A part of the clones is gone; compared with another copy, unresolved V genes explain less than half, and the rest is unexplained. V, J and clone size are taken as reported in that table, and D and trimming were inferred from the DNA itself. The sample contains roughly 34,000 clones, roughly 85% of them found a single time. The ten largest clones add up to over 7% of the sample.

Broader findings and caveats from the paper: How much clinical and demographic metadata was included differed by source and by participant, and the metadata was provided uncurated.

Each collaborating institution followed its own protocols to collect whole blood in K2EDTA tubes. For TCRbeta analysis, collaborator samples were shipped as frozen whole blood, as isolated PBMCs, or as DNA extracted from either sample type. Recombination connected TRBV7-2 to TRBJ2-4; the central 12 bases match TRBD2. The source material was peripheral blood. This TCR came from a man aged 80 or over with active COVID-19. The CDR3: CASSSLAGGRAKNIQYF. The sequenced DNA is TGTGCCAGCAGCTCCCTAGCGGGGGGGCGGGCCAAAAACATTCAGTACTTC.